This T cell receptor (beta chain) was observed in a study of T cells in localized non-small cell lung cancer. On this clone: The antigen remains unidentified.

The study, taken as a whole, reports: Peak T cell clonality was found in uninvolved adjacent lung, exceeding tumor. In adjacent lung appeared a median around 56 of the top 100 tumor clones. Analysis by sequencing included only one tumor region, so heterogeneity remains possible. Elevated circulating T cell density in blood was associated with longer overall survival.

Clones were read by immunoSEQ multiplex PCR, and TCRdb kept only the in-frame ones, dropping some. There are roughly 15,000 clones in the sample; around 90% occur only once, and more than 0.95% lies in the top ten. The germline CDR1 and CDR2 sequences are WSHSY and SAAADI. The CDR3 sequence is 12 residues long. V gave up 8 bases and J gave up 8 bases; unmatched junction bases: 5. This TCR derives from a woman between 40 and 69 years old with stage III lung adenocarcinoma. V gene TRBV10-2 combines with J gene TRBJ1-2, with 10 nucleotides matching TRBD1. Here the sequenced sample was peripheral blood mononuclear cells, taken before any cancer treatment. The CDR3 spells CASVGTGDGYTF. The CDR3 DNA reads as TGCGCCAGCGTTGGGACAGGGGACGGCTACACCTTC.